These T cell receptor beta chains were read from a single sample in a study of control samples from healthy donors and cancer patients. Some clones are missing from TCRdb's copy, which holds only in-frame ones; the method was immunoSEQ multiplex PCR. This sample has 100,000 to 150,000 clones, with approximately 92% found just once. Sequenced material: PBMCs. These receptors were obtained from a man aged 80 or over with head and neck cancer. CDR3s include the opening cysteine and the closing phenylalanine or tryptophan. The order of the fields is J gene, clone size, V gene, D gene, CDR3 DNA, CDR3 protein. D genes are given only for firm matches. Clone size is stated in some rows and not others, as once, few, many or a class when expanded.

j_gene: TRBJ1-6; abundance: .; v_gene: TRBV21-1; d_gene: .; CDR3nt: TGTGCCAGCAGCAACCGGGACCCCCTCCACTTT; CDR3aa: CASSNRDPLHF
j_gene: TRBJ1-3; abundance: .; v_gene: TRBV19; d_gene: .; CDR3nt: TGTGCCAGTAGTGCTGACGCCGGAGGGGTTGGAAACACCATATATTTT; CDR3aa: CASSADAGGVGNTIYF
j_gene: TRBJ2-2; abundance: .; v_gene: TRBV9; d_gene: .; CDR3nt: TGTGCCAGCAGCACCCTGGGGGGGAACACCGGGGAGCTGTTTTTT; CDR3aa: CASSTLGGNTGELFF
j_gene: TRBJ1-6; abundance: once; v_gene: TRBV6-1; d_gene: .; CDR3nt: TGTGCCAGCAGTGAAGGACTCTATAATTCACCCCTCCACTTT; CDR3aa: CASSEGLYNSPLHF
j_gene: TRBJ1-1; abundance: .; v_gene: TRBV7-9; d_gene: .; CDR3nt: TGTGCCAGCAGCGCCCCTCAGGGAGGAGAGACTGAAGCTTTCTTT; CDR3aa: CASSAPQGGETEAFF
j_gene: TRBJ1-1; abundance: .; v_gene: TRBV19; d_gene: TRBD1; CDR3nt: TGTGCCAGTATGGAAAGGGGGCGGCGGACTGAAGCTTTCTTT; CDR3aa: CASMERGRRTEAFF
j_gene: TRBJ2-1; abundance: .; v_gene: TRBV19; d_gene: TRBD2; CDR3nt: TGTGCCAGTAGTCTCCGACTAGCGGGGGGGCTATATGAGCAGTTCTTC; CDR3aa: CASSLRLAGGLYEQFF
j_gene: TRBJ1-2; abundance: .; v_gene: TRBV9; d_gene: TRBD1; CDR3nt: TGTGCCAGCAGCCCCTGGGCAGGGGGCGGCTACACCTTC; CDR3aa: CASSPWAGGGYTF
j_gene: TRBJ1-2; abundance: .; v_gene: TRBV30; d_gene: .; CDR3nt: TGTGCCTGGAGCCTCTACCCAGGACAGCCGGGGGGCTACACCTTC; CDR3aa: CAWSLYPGQPGGYTF
j_gene: TRBJ2-7; abundance: .; v_gene: TRBV7-9; d_gene: .; CDR3nt: TGTGCCAGCAGCCGCACCGGGACTCAAGAGGACGAGCAGTACTTC; CDR3aa: CASSRTGTQEDEQYF
j_gene: TRBJ2-1; abundance: .; v_gene: TRBV7-9; d_gene: TRBD2; CDR3nt: TGTGCCAGCAGCTTGGCTAGCGGGACGAATGAGCAGTTCTTC; CDR3aa: CASSLASGTNEQFF
j_gene: TRBJ2-1; abundance: once; v_gene: TRBV9; d_gene: .; CDR3nt: TGTGCCAGCAGCCTTCGTACACTAGGCGGGCAGTTCTTC; CDR3aa: CASSLRTLGGQFF